The T cell receptor (beta chain) under discussion was sequenced for a study of metastatic and nonmetastatic thyroid tumors. Study in general: Repertoires were compared across blood and tumor or nodule tissue from malignant and benign thyroid patients.

The length of the CDR3 is 15 residues. Germline loops: CDR1 SGHDT, CDR2 YYEEEE. The V end lost 4 bases, the J end lost 0 bases, and 14 bases lay between the germline ends. Prior to thyroid surgery, none of the patients had received any treatment. The sample holds many counts of this clone. Via MiXCR, TCRdb re-called the PCR reads. The table has around 16,000 clones, about 33% seen once. This chain links TRBV5-6 with TRBJ2-7; D is unclear. Sequencing was carried out using tumor tissue. The receptor's source is a male donor with papillary thyroid cancer or a benign thyroid nodule (not recorded which). Some clones in this sample may be carry-over from other donors' samples. This CDR3 is CASSTTYSSSYEQYF. In nucleotides, the CDR3 is TGTGCCAGCAGCACAACCTACAGCAGCTCCTACGAGCAGTACTTC.